This T cell receptor (beta chain) was recorded in a study of cytomegalovirus exposure and HLA in healthy donors. General study results and limits: A list of around 150 TCR beta chains associated with cytomegalovirus was given. The authors confirmed in vitro that three CMV-associated chains were specific for CMV antigens.

Assay used: immunoSEQ multiplex PCR; TCRdb lists only in-frame clones, some missing. The table lists roughly 150,000 clones, 70% to 90% of them singletons, with more than 2.5% in the top ten. The donors were part of the validation cohort, which consisted of under 150 subjects and was separate from the first cohort of about 720 subjects. The CDR3 has 15 residues. Remarks on this clone: Its specificity is unknown.

What was sequenced was PBMCs. The sequence was obtained from a woman younger than 30 in good health and CMV-seropositive. The chain has TRBV21-1 and TRBJ2-4; the table gives TRBD2 as D, unverified against the DNA. TRBV21-1 is listed as a pseudogene. The CDR3 bases are TGTGCCAGCAGCAAAAGGGAGGGAAGCGTGAACATTCAGTACTTC. Amino acids: CASSKREGSVNIQYF.